This paragraph reports one T cell receptor (beta chain). Each single cDNA molecule received a unique molecular identifier. TCRdb ran MiXCR on the 5' RACE reads and lists one entry per CDR3 protein. The data contain more than 50,000 distinct CDR3 sequences, 5.5% to 6.5% of them seen just once; the ten biggest clones take up roughly 7%. This CDR3 has 12 amino acids. Trimming took off 5 bases at V and 5 bases at J, with 13 bases between the two ends. From germline, CDR1 is SQVTM and CDR2 ANQGSEA. This sample is part of a study of early T cells in non-severe SARS-CoV-2 infection. Study-wide context: Unsorted whole blood bulk RNA was sequenced, with unpaired chains.

The V and J genes are TRBV29-1 and TRBJ2-7; TRBD1 is a possible D gene (7 bases). Sequencing used whole blood. The sequence was collected from an adult who was a healthcare worker with PCR-confirmed SARS-CoV-2 infection or an uninfected control (not recorded which). Here the CDR3 reads CSVRRGVDEQYF. As DNA, the CDR3 is TGCAGCGTTCGCAGGGGGGTCGACGAGCAGTACTTC.